Presented here are 4 T cell receptor beta chains from one specimen sequenced in a study of T cells in Graves' hyperthyroidism and ophthalmopathy. RNA transcripts served as the template for amplifying TCR beta CDR3 regions. Researchers ran a first-round RT-PCR on the TCR CDR3 using the HTBI primer set. In TCRdb, the multiplex PCR reads were re-called with MiXCR into one record per CDR3 protein. This sample carries over 550,000 distinct CDR3 sequences, 15% to 20% of them seen once, and the ten largest clones take roughly 18%. The sequenced sample was blood. These receptor sequences come from a woman younger than 30 with Graves' hyperthyroidism.

The sample holds many counts of this clonotype. The V gene is TRBV12-3 or TRBV12-4, the J gene TRBJ2-7, with D perhaps matching TRBD1 or TRBD2 (5 bases each). With 6 bases removed from V and 6 bases from J, the gap between germline ends came to 18 bases. CDR3 length equals 14 residues. CDR3 in DNA: TGTGCCAGCAGCCCAGAGGGGACCCTCAGCGAGCAGTACTTC. It encodes CASSPEGTLSEQYF.

This clonotype appeared many times. This chain links TRBV20-1 with TRBJ2-1; 9 bases are a match to TRBD1. Germline loops: CDR1 DFQATT, CDR2 SNEGSKA (reference sequence). J gave up 1 base and V 8 bases, and 6 bases lay outside the gene matches. This CDR3 has 14 amino acids. The CDR3, as DNA: TGCAGTCATACAGGGGGCGGTTCCTACAATGAGCAGTTCTTC. It specifies CSHTGGGSYNEQFF.

This clonotype was picked up many times. CDR3 sequence (DNA): TGTGCCAGCAGCCGTTTGGGGGGAGGGCCCTACGAGCAGTACTTC. Translated: CASSRLGGGPYEQYF. This chain links TRBV7-9 with TRBJ2-7, with 7 bases aligning to TRBD2. Trimming cost V 5 bases and J 2 bases; bases outside gene matches: 9. CDR3 length: 15 residues. Per the germline V gene, CDR1 is SEHNR and CDR2 is FQNEAQ (reference sequence).

In this sample, this clonotype turned up many times. The chain has TRBV20-1 and TRBJ2-1; 10 bases map to TRBD2. The V gene end was trimmed by 2 bases and the J gene end by 6 bases; junction bases not matched to a gene: 13. This CDR3 spans 17 amino acids. CDR1 and CDR2 (germline): DFQATT, SNEGSKA (reference sequence). As DNA, the CDR3 is TGCAGTGCTAGACGGCTAGCGGGGGTCCTAATGGGCAATGAGCAGTTCTTC. Amino acid sequence: CSARRLAGVLMGNEQFF.